A single sample is the source of the 26 T cell receptor beta chains below, sequenced in a study of regulatory T cells in long-lasting Graves disease. To make TCR beta libraries, researchers used iRepertoire HTBI primers and Arm-PCR of CDR3 regions. TCRdb fed the multiplex PCR reads into MiXCR, producing one record per CDR3 protein. The sample gives about 400,000 distinct CDR3 sequences, roughly 20% of which show up once; less than 25% is in the top ten. Time point noted: persistent/refractory GD, antithyroid drugs over 5 years with positive TRAb. Extracted PBMC RNA gave rise to the TCR library. Sequencing used peripheral blood mononuclear cells (PBMCs), obtained when the disease was refractory, from a patient treated with antithyroid drugs. The receptors here all came from a female donor with Graves disease.

This clonotype was seen repeatedly, ten times or more. V usage is TRBV28 and J usage is TRBJ2-5; perhaps TRBD1 as D (6 bases). V lost 6 bases to trimming and J lost 2 bases, with 13 bases between them. The CDR3 is 14 amino acids. CDR1 and CDR2 (germline): MDHEN, SYDVKM. The CDR3: CASSPRQVQETQYF. The CDR3 DNA reads TGTGCCAGCAGCCCTCGACAGGTTCAAGAGACCCAGTACTTC.

In its sample, this clonotype was seen a few times. The genes are TRBV28 and TRBJ1-6, with D possibly matching TRBD1 (6 bases). The CDR3 has 16 residues. The germline V gene has CDR1 MDHEN and CDR2 SYDVKM. The ends were cut back, 1 base at V and 8 bases at J, with 15 bases in the middle. CDR3 nucleotide sequence: TGTGCCAGCAGTTTATCCCCCGGGGGCGATTATTCACCCCTCCACTTT. Residues: CASSLSPGGDYSPLHF.

As regards this clonotype: A far larger clone is just one base off, so this is likely a read error. The CDR3, as DNA: TGTGCCAGCAGTGACCGGCAGAAGAATCAGCCCCAGCATTTT. It specifies CASSDRQKNQPQHF. The V and J genes are TRBV6-4 and TRBJ1-5; D is ambiguous. Trimming left V 2 bases short and J 4 bases short, with 9 bases between. The CDR3 extends over 14 amino acids. Germline-derived CDR1 and CDR2 are MRHNA and SNTAGT.

The gene calls are TRBV7-9 and TRBJ1-1; the D is unclear. Per the germline V gene, CDR1 is SEHNR and CDR2 is FQNEAQ (reference sequence). This CDR3 region has 15 residues. V was shortened by 3 bases and J by 0 bases, with 11 bases between the two germline ends. The CDR3 region has the DNA TGTGCCAGCAGCTTTGGTTCTCCTATGAACACTGAAGCTTTCTTT. Protein sequence: CASSFGSPMNTEAFF.

This clonotype came up a few times. This chain connects TRBV7-9 to TRBJ1-2, with 7 positions matching TRBD1. Germline-derived CDR1 and CDR2 are SEHNR and FQNEAQ (reference sequence). Losses at the gene ends were 4 bases for V and 7 bases for J; bases not matched to a gene: 9. The CDR3 totals 14 residues. Written as DNA, the CDR3 is TGTGCCAGCAGCTGGGGGGACAGCGGGTCTGGCTACACCTTC. The encoded protein is CASSWGDSGSGYTF. The whole variable domain, filled in from reference TRBV7-9 and TRBJ1-2, reads DTGVSQNPRHKITKRGQNVTFRCDPISEHNRLYWYRQTLGQGPEFLTYFQNEAQLEKSRLLSDRFSAERPKGSFSTLEIQRTEQGDSAMYLCASSWGDSGSGYTFGSGTRLTVV.

This clonotype was found a few times. The V and J genes are TRBV19 and TRBJ1-1; D unresolved. The CDR3 spans 13 residues. CDR1 is LNHDA and CDR2 is SQIVND in the germline V gene (reference sequence). V shed 1 base and J shed 4 bases, with 7 bases lying between them. In DNA form, the CDR3 reads TGTGCCAGTAGTATAGGTCCAGCCACTGAAGCTTTCTTT. Amino acids: CASSIGPATEAFF.

There are a few counts of this clonotype. The chain links TRBV29-1 to TRBJ1-1; D gene uncertain. Germline assignment: CDR1 SQVTM and CDR2 ANQGSEA. CDR3 length: 13 amino acids. The V gene lost 4 bases and the J gene lost 5 bases, with 14 bases spanning the gap. CDR3 residues: CSVAEGLRTEAFF. As DNA, the CDR3 is TGCAGCGTTGCGGAAGGGCTCAGAACTGAAGCTTTCTTT.

Ten or more counts support this clonotype. This chain connects TRBV7-2 to TRBJ2-6; TRBD1 agrees at 10 bases. Germline V CDR1 and CDR2: SGHTA, FQGNSA. V was pared by 5 bases and J by 6 bases, with 10 bases of the junction left unmatched. The CDR3 contains 17 residues. The CDR3 is CASSNWDRGGVANVLTF. The CDR3 DNA follows: TGTGCCAGCAGCAATTGGGACAGGGGAGGAGTGGCCAACGTCCTGACTTTC.

V usage is TRBV10-3 and J usage is TRBJ2-2; D is unclear. CDR3 length equals 16 residues. The germline V gene has CDR1 ENHRY and CDR2 SYGVKD. The germline V and J ends were trimmed by 9 bases and 0 bases, with 17 bases remaining between them. The CDR3 nucleotides read TGTGCCATGGGGAAGGTACGTGGAGCGAACACCGGGGAGCTGTTTTTT. Its protein is CAMGKVRGANTGELFF.

This clonotype appeared many times. The rearrangement links TRBV12-3 or TRBV12-4 to TRBJ2-7, with 7 bases fitting TRBD1. This CDR3 is 14 amino acids long. Losses at the gene ends were 5 bases for V and 1 base for J; bases not matched to a gene: 5. CDR3: CASSPGGWSYEQYF. Written as DNA, the CDR3 is TGTGCCAGCAGTCCAGGGGGATGGTCCTACGAGCAGTACTTC.

This clonotype was detected only a few times. This chain links TRBV27 with TRBJ2-7; D is unclear. The CDR3 has 15 amino acids. Germline V gene sequence: CDR1 MNHEY, CDR2 SMNVEV (reference sequence). The V gene lost 5 bases and the J gene lost 6 bases, with 20 bases spanning the gap. The CDR3 spells CASSLRATRMGEQYF. The CDR3 DNA reads as TGTGCCAGCAGTCTAAGGGCCACCCGAATGGGCGAGCAGTACTTC.

This clonotype was observed many times. This rearrangement joins TRBV7-8 to TRBJ1-5, with TRBD1 matching 9 bases. J lost 2 bases, V lost 5 bases, and 13 bases had no gene match. Germline V gene data show CDR1 as SGHVS and CDR2 as FQNEAQ. The CDR3 sequence is 18 residues long. CDR3 protein: CASSRDRDKSLGNQPQHF. CDR3 sequence (DNA): TGTGCCAGCAGCCGGGACAGGGATAAAAGTCTTGGCAATCAGCCCCAGCATTTT.

This clonotype has just a few counts. This chain connects TRBV5-5 to TRBJ2-2, with 12 positions matching TRBD1. This CDR3 is 16 amino acids long. The V gene's germline CDR1 is SGHKS and CDR2 YYEKEE (reference sequence). J gave up 4 bases and V 4 bases, and 5 bases lay outside the gene matches. The CDR3 bases are TGTGCCAGCAGCAAAGGGACAGGGGGCCTCACCGGGGAGCTGTTTTTT. Protein: CASSKGTGGLTGELFF.

CDR3 DNA sequence: TGTGCCAGTGGACAGGGGTACACTGAAGCTTTCTTT. This codes for CASGQGYTEAFF. The V gene is TRBV19, the J gene TRBJ1-1, with 9 bases aligning to TRBD1. The V gene's germline CDR1 is LNHDA and CDR2 SQIVND (reference sequence). Unmatched junction bases numbered 1, after V lost 8 bases and J lost 3 bases. The CDR3 runs 12 residues.

There are a few counts of this clonotype. J is TRBJ2-2 and V is TRBV18, with TRBD2 identical over 9 bases. The V gene end was trimmed by 5 bases and the J gene end by 4 bases; junction bases not matched to a gene: 5. Germline V gene data show CDR1 as KGHSH and CDR2 as LQKENI. The CDR3 has 15 amino acids. The CDR3 nucleotides read TGTGCCAGCTCATTCGAGCGGGAGGTCACCGGGGAGCTGTTTTTT. This codes for CASSFEREVTGELFF.

The chain links TRBV20-1 to TRBJ1-1; no firm D call. Germline loops: CDR1 DFQATT, CDR2 SNEGSKA (reference sequence). The CDR3 sequence is 13 residues long. V lost 6 bases to trimming and J lost 0 bases, with 11 bases between them. The CDR3 protein is CSAWKPLNTEAFF. CDR3 in DNA: TGCAGTGCCTGGAAGCCTTTGAACACTGAAGCTTTCTTT.

The chain joins TRBV24-1 to TRBJ2-5, with 10 nucleotides matching TRBD2. There are 16 residues in the CDR3. Germline-derived CDR1 and CDR2 are KGHDR and SFDVKD. Unmatched junction bases numbered 8, after V lost 3 bases and J lost 5 bases. CDR3 DNA sequence: TGTGCCACCAGTGATGAAGCGGGAGGGCCCCGGGAGACCCAGTACTTC. Amino acid sequence: CATSDEAGGPRETQYF.

The chain joins TRBV7-9 to TRBJ2-7, with TRBD2 identical over 11 bases. The V gene end was trimmed by 6 bases and the J gene end by 3 bases; junction bases not matched to a gene: 4. The germline gives CDR1 SEHNR, CDR2 FQNEAQ (reference sequence). The CDR3 totals 14 residues. CDR3 sequence reads: CASRATSGNYEQYF. Here the CDR3 DNA reads TGTGCCAGCAGAGCGACTAGCGGGAACTACGAGCAGTACTTC.

This clonotype has ten or more counts. CDR3 DNA: TGTGCCAGCAGTTTAGCGGGGGCAGGCTATAAGGCCCAGCATTTT. It yields the protein CASSLAGAGYKAQHF. The V and J genes are TRBV12-3 or TRBV12-4 and TRBJ1-5; D might be TRBD1 (6 bases). V lost 0 bases, J lost 11 bases, and 17 bases lay in between. The CDR3 is 15 residues long.

This clonotype was seen repeatedly, ten times or more. The chain has TRBV2 and TRBJ1-5; TRBD1 might be the D (6 bases). The CDR3 has 14 amino acids. The V gene lost 6 bases and the J gene lost 2 bases, with 11 bases spanning the gap. Per the germline V gene, CDR1 is SNHLY and CDR2 is FYNNEI. CDR3 loop: CASRGQMGNQPQHF. The CDR3 DNA reads as TGTGCCAGCAGAGGACAGATGGGCAATCAGCCCCAGCATTTT.

There are many counts of this clonotype. V is TRBV7-2 and J is TRBJ2-7; 7 nucleotides agree with TRBD2. Germline assignment: CDR1 SGHTA and CDR2 FQGNSA. V shed 1 base, J shed 5 bases, and the junction held 8 bases outside the gene matches. This CDR3 spans 15 amino acids. The CDR3 DNA is TGTGCCAGCAGCTTAGTGGGAGGGCTAGCGGACGAGCAGTACTTC. Translating it yields CASSLVGGLADEQYF.

This clonotype was counted only a few times. The chain combines TRBV30 with TRBJ2-3; D may be TRBD1 or TRBD2 (5 bases each). The V end was cut by 4 bases, the J end by 6 bases, with 17 bases between. CDR3 length equals 14 residues. CDR1 and CDR2 (germline): GTSNPN, SVGIG (reference sequence). This chain's CDR3 is CAWMSEEGTDTQYF. In DNA form, the CDR3 reads TGTGCCTGGATGTCAGAGGAAGGGACGGATACGCAGTATTTT.

This clonotype was found a few times. J is TRBJ2-5 and V is TRBV27; no reliable D call. Germline CDR1 MNHEY, CDR2 SMNVEV (reference sequence). The CDR3 consists of 14 residues. The germline V and J ends were trimmed by 0 bases and 4 bases, with 9 bases remaining between them. The CDR3 DNA is TGTGCCAGCAGTTTATCGGGGTGGGGAGAGACCCAGTACTTC. Translating gives CASSLSGWGETQYF.

Many counts were recorded for this clonotype. The CDR3 DNA follows: TGTGCCAGCAGCTTAGCCCCAGGAACCTACGAGCAGTACTTC. Translation gives CASSLAPGTYEQYF. This chain uses TRBV7-2 with TRBJ2-7; D unresolved. The CDR3 is made up of 14 amino acids. From germline, CDR1 is SGHTA and CDR2 FQGNSA. The V gene lost 0 bases and the J gene lost 2 bases, with 8 bases spanning the gap.

This clonotype has ten or more counts. The CDR3 nucleotides are TGTGCCAGCACCGGACAGGGCATAGGGGAAAAACTGTTTTTT. This sequence encodes CASTGQGIGEKLFF. This sequence joins TRBV2 and TRBJ1-4; 8 nucleotides align to TRBD1. CDR3 size: 14 residues. Germline V gene lookup returns CDR1 SNHLY and CDR2 FYNNEI. V lost 7 bases and J lost 8; bases outside the gene matches: 9. Full variable domain (remainder filled in from reference TRBV2 and TRBJ1-4): EPEVTQTPSHQVTQMGQEVILRCVPISNHLYFYWYRQILGQKVEFLVSFYNNEISEKSEIFDDQFSVERPDGSNFTLKIRSTKLEDSAMYFCASTGQGIGEKLFFGSGTQLSVL.

This clonotype appeared many times. V and J are TRBV12-3 or TRBV12-4 and TRBJ1-5; D gene ambiguous. Trimming removed 7 bases at V and 6 bases at J, with 10 bases between. This CDR3 has 12 amino acids. The CDR3 sequence: CASTELGQPQHF. CDR3 DNA: TGTGCCAGCACTGAATTGGGTCAGCCCCAGCATTTT.